One T cell receptor beta chain is described in this entry. The data are from a study of blood T cell repertoires in COVID-19. Measured with immunoSEQ multiplex PCR; TCRdb has only the in-frame clones, and not every one. In the table there are more than 200,000 clones, roughly 80% of which are singletons. CDR1 and CDR2 (germline): ENHRY, SYGVKD. V was pared by 8 bases and J by 9 bases, with 20 bases between. The CDR3 is 13 amino acids. The sequencing input was peripheral blood. This clonotype originated in a woman of 80 years or more with acute or convalescent COVID-19. The rearrangement links TRBV10-3 to TRBJ2-7; D is perhaps TRBD2 (5 bases). CDR3 sequence reads: CAIRAEPGTGQYF. CDR3 DNA sequence: TGTGCCATCCGGGCAGAACCGGGAACGGGGCAGTACTTC.